The rows below give T cell receptor beta chains drawn from one sample of a study of blood T cells in healthy people across ages. TCRdb used MiXCR to reprocess the 5' RACE reads, holding one entry per CDR3 protein. The profile shows about 1.4 million distinct CDR3 sequences, almost 60% of them singletons. Sequencing was carried out using blood. The receptors here all came from a man aged 18 to 29 in good health. Both conserved end residues are part of each CDR3. A D gene is named only where the DNA matches it firmly. Where a row states a size, it is once, few, many or the class of an expanded clone; other rows omit it.

TGTGCCAGCAGACCACAACAGGGGAGAGAAGAGACCCAGTACTTC	CASRPQQGREETQYF	TRBD1	.	TRBV3-1	TRBJ2-5
TGTGCCAGCAGTTTAGGAATCCTAGCGGGAGCCTACGAGCAGTACTTC	CASSLGILAGAYEQYF	TRBD2	.	TRBV12-3/TRBV12-4	TRBJ2-7
TGTGCCAGCACCCTGGGAGGGGTAAACATTCAGTACTTC	CASTLGGVNIQYF	TRBD2	few	TRBV12-3/TRBV12-4	TRBJ2-4
TGTGCCAGCAGTGAAGCGCTTGGGGGAACTACGCAGCAGTACTTC	CASSEALGGTTQQYF	.	.	TRBV2	TRBJ2-7
TGCAGTGCCGAAAACCGGGACAGCGTCTACAATGAGCAGTTCTTC	CSAENRDSVYNEQFF	TRBD1	.	TRBV20-1	TRBJ2-1
TGCAGCGTCGGGGGAGCCAGCGGGAGGTTCGCAGATACGCAGTATTTT	CSVGGASGRFADTQYF	TRBD2	many	TRBV29-1	TRBJ2-3
TGTGCCGCGCGACAGATTCTGACGATGGAGCAGTACTTC	CAARQILTMEQYF	.	once	TRBV10-3	TRBJ2-7
TGCGCCAGCAGCCCCTCTGATGCAAGCGGGGGGATGATCTACGAGCAGTACTTC	CASSPSDASGGMIYEQYF	TRBD2	.	TRBV4-1	TRBJ2-7
TGTGCCAGCAGCTTCGCCGGACCGGAGACCCAGTACTTC	CASSFAGPETQYF	.	.	TRBV5-6	TRBJ2-5
TGTGCCAGCAGACATGACACCGGGGAGCAGTACTTC	CASRHDTGEQYF	.	.	TRBV12-3/TRBV12-4	TRBJ2-4
TGCAGCGTTGACCGAGAGGTCTACAATGAGCAGTTCTTC	CSVDREVYNEQFF	.	few	TRBV29-1	TRBJ2-1
TGTGCCATCAGTGACCCTGGACCCTACGAGCAGTACTTC	CAISDPGPYEQYF	.	.	TRBV10-3	TRBJ2-7
TGTGCCAGCAGCCAAAGAGGGACCCACGAGCAGTACTTC	CASSQRGTHEQYF	.	few	TRBV14	TRBJ2-7
TGTGCCAGCTCTAAAGGTTATAATTCACCCCTCCACTTT	CASSKGYNSPLHF	.	.	TRBV28	TRBJ1-6
TGTGCCAGCAGTGAAGGTAGATATACAGACTACGAGCAGTACTTT	CASSEGRYTDYEQYF	.	few	TRBV6-1	TRBJ2-7
TGTGCCAGCCTACGGACAGGGGACCTTAGCACAGATACGCAGTATTTT	CASLRTGDLSTDTQYF	TRBD1	.	TRBV6-1	TRBJ2-3
TGTGCCAGCAGCCAGCAGGCTGGTCCGCCCCGAGATACGCAGTATTTT	CASSQQAGPPRDTQYF	.	.	TRBV3-1	TRBJ2-3
TGTGCCAGCAGTCCCCCTTGGGTGGGGGGCACCGGGGAGCTGTTTTTT	CASSPPWVGGTGELFF	.	.	TRBV28	TRBJ2-2
TGCAGCGCGGGCGGGGGTGGAAGGAGAGGCTACACCTTC	CSAGGGGRRGYTF	.	.	TRBV20-1	TRBJ1-2
TGCGCCAGCAGCTTGTTATATTTGGGTGCAGGGGGCGACTCACCCCTCCACTTT	CASSLLYLGAGGDSPLHF	TRBD1	.	TRBV5-1	TRBJ1-6
TGTGCCAGCAGTTTATCTTCAACATACGGACTAGCGGGGTCCTACGAGCAGTACTTC	CASSLSSTYGLAGSYEQYF	TRBD2	.	TRBV27	TRBJ2-7
TGCGCCAGCAGCCAAGATCAAGGTCGGACGATAATGAACACTGAAGCTTTCTTT	CASSQDQGRTIMNTEAFF	.	.	TRBV4-3	TRBJ1-1
TGTGCCACTTTGACTAGCGGGAGAGGCGAGCAGTACTTC	CATLTSGRGEQYF	TRBD2	.	TRBV6-5	TRBJ2-7
TGTGCCAGCAGCCCGTTTGCGAACACTGAAGCTTTCTTT	CASSPFANTEAFF	.	few	TRBV14	TRBJ1-1
TGTGCCAGCAGTTTATCTAGCGGGAGTATTTACGAGCAGTACTTC	CASSLSSGSIYEQYF	TRBD2	few	TRBV27	TRBJ2-7
TGCGCCAGCAGCCAAGCTCCGGGGGGCGGTGAGCAGTTCTTC	CASSQAPGGGEQFF	.	.	TRBV4-3	TRBJ2-1
TGTGCCAGCAGGCAACCGCGTTGGCCAGGGCAGAACACTGAAGCTTTCTTT	CASRQPRWPGQNTEAFF	.	.	TRBV6-1	TRBJ1-1
TGCAGCGTTGTTCTTTCTAGTGGGAGGTCTTACAATGAGCAGTTCTTC	CSVVLSSGRSYNEQFF	.	.	TRBV29-1	TRBJ2-1
TGCGCCAGCAGCCAACCGGGGGGTCGGCACATTCAGTACTTC	CASSQPGGRHIQYF	TRBD2	.	TRBV4-1	TRBJ2-4
TGCAGTGCTCGACAAGGGACAGGGGCGACCTACGAGCAGTACTTC	CSARQGTGATYEQYF	TRBD1	.	TRBV20-1	TRBJ2-7
TGTGCCAGCAGCCTGGACGGGAGCTCCTATAATTCACCCCTCCACTTT	CASSLDGSSYNSPLHF	.	few	TRBV28	TRBJ1-6
TGTGCCAGCAGTGAATATGGGGAGGGCACCGGGGAGCTGTTTTTT	CASSEYGEGTGELFF	TRBD2	.	TRBV25-1	TRBJ2-2
TGTGTCAGCAGCCTGGGACAGCTCCTCTACGAGCAGTACTTC	CVSSLGQLLYEQYF	TRBD1	.	TRBV5-5	TRBJ2-7
TGCAGCGTTGGAGAAACCGGGACAAGGGGCAGGGAGACCCAGTACTTC	CSVGETGTRGRETQYF	.	.	TRBV29-1	TRBJ2-5
TGTGCCAGCAGCTTCCCGGGACAGGGTTCCGGTCAAACAGGGACCCAGTACTTC	CASSFPGQGSGQTGTQYF	TRBD1	.	TRBV7-9	TRBJ2-5
TGCGCCAGCAGCCCGGGACAGGGGCCTTACTCTGGGGCCAACGTCCTGACTTTC	CASSPGQGPYSGANVLTF	TRBD1	.	TRBV5-1	TRBJ2-6
TGCGCCAGCAGCCAAGATCTGCTGAGCGGAGTAGAGACCCAGTACTTC	CASSQDLLSGVETQYF	.	.	TRBV4-1	TRBJ2-5
TGCAGTGCCCGAGGACAGGGGAATTCACCCCTCCACTTT	CSARGQGNSPLHF	TRBD1	.	TRBV20-1	TRBJ1-6
TGCAGTGCTCACGGGACAGGGAACACAGATACGCAGTATTTT	CSAHGTGNTDTQYF	TRBD1	.	TRBV20-1	TRBJ2-3
TGTGCCAGCAAGCGGGCAGCCAGAGCTGATTCACCCCTCCACTTT	CASKRAARADSPLHF	.	.	TRBV6-6	TRBJ1-6